This T cell receptor beta chain was obtained from a study of blood T cell repertoires in COVID-19. Profiled with immunoSEQ multiplex PCR; TCRdb holds only in-frame clones, not every one. The data hold around 100,000 clones, with more than 75% observed a single time. This clone has a handful of counts. Germline V CDR1 and CDR2: SGHRS, YFSETQ. Trimming stripped 2 bases from V and 9 bases from J, with 12 bases between. The CDR3 is made up of 14 amino acids. The specimen sequenced was peripheral blood. This TCR came from a human donor in a cohort sampled during active COVID-19. The gene calls are TRBV5-1 and TRBJ1-6; a possible D gene is TRBD1 (6 bases). CDR3: CASSFQQGLSPLHF. DNA of the CDR3: TGCGCCAGCAGCTTTCAACAGGGTCTTTCACCCCTCCACTTT.